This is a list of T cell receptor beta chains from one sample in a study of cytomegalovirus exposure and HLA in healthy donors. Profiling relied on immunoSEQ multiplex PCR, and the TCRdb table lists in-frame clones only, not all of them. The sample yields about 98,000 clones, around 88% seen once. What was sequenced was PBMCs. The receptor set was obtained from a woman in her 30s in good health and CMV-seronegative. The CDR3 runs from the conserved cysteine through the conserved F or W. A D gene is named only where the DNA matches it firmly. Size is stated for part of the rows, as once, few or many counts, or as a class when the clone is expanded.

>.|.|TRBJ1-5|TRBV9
TGTGCCAGCAGCCCCCCGGTAGGGGCGTTCCGGTGGCAGCCCCAGCATTTT
CASSPPVGAFRWQPQHF
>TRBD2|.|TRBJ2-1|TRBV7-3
TGTGCCAGCAGCTTAATTAGCGGGGAGCACAATGAGCAGTTCTTC
CASSLISGEHNEQFF
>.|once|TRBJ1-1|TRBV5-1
TGCGCCAGCAGCATCCGACACCCAGACACTGAAGCTTTCTTT
CASSIRHPDTEAFF
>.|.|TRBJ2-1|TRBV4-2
TGTGCCAGCAGCTCCCCTCGGGGGACCTACAATGAGCAGTTCTTC
CASSSPRGTYNEQFF
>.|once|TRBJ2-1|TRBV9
TGTGCCAGCAGCGTAGGCGGTAACCGTGTCTACAATGAGCAGTTCTTC
CASSVGGNRVYNEQFF
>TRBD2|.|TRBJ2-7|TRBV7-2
TGTGCCAGCAGCCGCCCGGGGGGGGGTTCCGAGCAGTACTTC
CASSRPGGGSEQYF
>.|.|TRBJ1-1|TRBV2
TGTGCCAGCAGTGTGAGCCGGAACACTGAAGCTTTCTTT
CASSVSRNTEAFF
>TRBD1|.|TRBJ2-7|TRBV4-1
TGCGCCAGCAGCCAAGAAGGGACAGGGGGCGAGCAGTACTTC
CASSQEGTGGEQYF
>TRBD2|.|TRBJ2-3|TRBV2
TGTGCCAGCAGGCTGCCTAGCGGATACACAGATACGCAGTATTTT
CASRLPSGYTDTQYF
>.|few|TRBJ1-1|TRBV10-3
TGTGCCATCAGTGAGGGGGCCATGGTGATGTGG
CAISEGAMVMW
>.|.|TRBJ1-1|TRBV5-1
TGCGCCAGCAGCTTGTTTTCGGGGGATGAAGCTTTCTTT
CASSLFSGDEAFF
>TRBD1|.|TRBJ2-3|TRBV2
TGTGCCAGCAGTGCGAGACAGGGGCCCACAGATACGCAGTATTTT
CASSARQGPTDTQYF
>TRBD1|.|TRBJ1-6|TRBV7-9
TGTGCCAGCAGCTTAGGACAGGGGGCTAATTCACCCCTCCACTTT
CASSLGQGANSPLHF
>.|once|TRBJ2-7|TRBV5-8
TGTGCCAGCAGCTTGGAAGAGGCCGGTAGCTCCTACGAGCAGTACTTC
CASSLEEAGSSYEQYF
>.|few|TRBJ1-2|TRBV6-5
TGTGCCAGCAGTAACTATGACAGGAACTATGGCTACACCTTC
CASSNYDRNYGYTF